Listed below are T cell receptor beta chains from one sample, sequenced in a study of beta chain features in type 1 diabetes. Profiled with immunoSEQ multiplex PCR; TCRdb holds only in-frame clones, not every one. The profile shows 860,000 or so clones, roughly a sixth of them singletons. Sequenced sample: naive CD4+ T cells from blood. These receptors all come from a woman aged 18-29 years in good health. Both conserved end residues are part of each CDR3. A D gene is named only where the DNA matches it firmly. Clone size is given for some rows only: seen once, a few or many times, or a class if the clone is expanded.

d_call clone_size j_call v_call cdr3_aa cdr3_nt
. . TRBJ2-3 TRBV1 CTSSQSSVADTQYF TGCACCAGCAGCCAATCTAGCGTCGCGGATACGCAGTATTTT
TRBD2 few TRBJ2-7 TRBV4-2 CASSQAAGGLYEQYF TGTGCCAGCAGCCAAGCAGCGGGAGGGCTCTACGAGCAGTACTTC
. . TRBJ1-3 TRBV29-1 CSAKEGGNTIYF TGCAGCGCCAAGGAGGGAGGAAACACCATATATTTT
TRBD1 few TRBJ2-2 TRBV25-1 CASSARTGAPGELFF TGTGCCAGCAGTGCCAGGACAGGGGCCCCCGGGGAGCTGTTTTTT
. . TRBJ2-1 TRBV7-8 CASSLVPFYNEQFF TGTGCCAGCAGCTTAGTACCCTTCTACAATGAGCAGTTCTTC
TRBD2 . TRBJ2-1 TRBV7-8 CASVPGGPLNEQFF TGTGCCAGCGTCCCGGGAGGGCCTTTGAATGAGCAGTTCTTC
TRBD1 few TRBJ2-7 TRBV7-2 CASSSGTEPYEQYF TGTGCCAGCAGCTCGGGGACAGAACCCTACGAGCAGTACTTC
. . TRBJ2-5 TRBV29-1 CSVASRGVQETQYF TGCAGCGTCGCTAGCAGAGGGGTACAAGAGACCCAGTACTTC
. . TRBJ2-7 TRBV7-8 CASSQPGVYEQYF TGTGCCAGCAGCCAGCCAGGGGTCTACGAGCAGTACTTC
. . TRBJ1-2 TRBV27 CASSSYTWTGRRLLDYGYTF TGTGCCAGCAGTTCGTATACGTGGACCGGCAGGCGGTTGTTGGACTATGGCTACACCTTC
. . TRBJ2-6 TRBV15 CATSTRALWKLPSGANVLTF TGTGCCACCAGCACGAGAGCGTTGTGGAAGCTCCCCTCTGGGGCCAACGTCCTGACTTTC
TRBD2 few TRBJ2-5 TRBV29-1 CSVARTSSKETQYF TGCAGCGTTGCTAGGACTAGCAGCAAAGAGACCCAGTACTTC
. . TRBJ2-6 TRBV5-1 CASSIRVSGANVLTF TGCGCCAGCAGTATCCGGGTCTCTGGGGCCAACGTCCTGACTTTC
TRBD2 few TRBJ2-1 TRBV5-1 CASSLGGTSGTPSYNEQFF TGCGCCAGCAGCTTGGGAGGGACTAGCGGGACCCCCTCCTACAATGAGCAGTTCTTC
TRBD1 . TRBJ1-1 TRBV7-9 CASSFQGQVNTEAFF TGTGCCAGCAGCTTCCAGGGACAGGTGAACACTGAAGCTTTCTTT
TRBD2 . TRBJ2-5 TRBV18 CASSPPLRIQREGLLLREAQYF TGTGCCAGCTCACCCCCCCTACGCATACAGCGGGAGGGCCTTCTATTGCGGGAGGCCCAGTACTTC
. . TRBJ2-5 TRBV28 CASSLLGEAGQETQYF TGTGCCAGCAGTTTATTGGGTGAGGCGGGGCAAGAGACCCAGTACTTC
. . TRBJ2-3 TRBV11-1 CASSPPLADTQYF TGTGCCAGCAGTCCACCCTTAGCGGATACGCAGTATTTT
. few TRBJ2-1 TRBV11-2 CASSLVGGSAYNEQFF TGTGCCAGCAGCTTAGTTGGGGGGTCCGCTTACAATGAGCAGTTCTTC
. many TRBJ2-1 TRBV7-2 CASSLAGGTYNEQFF TGTGCCAGCAGCTTAGCGGGAGGTACCTACAATGAGCAGTTCTTC
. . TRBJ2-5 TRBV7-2 CASSLLGPRETQYF TGTGCCAGCAGCTTATTGGGACCGAGAGAGACCCAGTACTTC
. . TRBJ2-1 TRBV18 CASSPRERDEQFF TGTGCCAGCTCACCAAGAGAAAGGGATGAGCAGTTCTTC
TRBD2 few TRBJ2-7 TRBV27 CASSLSGRLAGKLRSEQYF TGTGCCAGCAGTTTATCGGGGAGACTAGCGGGAAAACTGAGGTCCGAGCAGTACTTC
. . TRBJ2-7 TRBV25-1 CASRPLGGLRDEQYF TGTGCCAGCCGTCCCTTGGGAGGCCTCCGGGACGAGCAGTACTTC